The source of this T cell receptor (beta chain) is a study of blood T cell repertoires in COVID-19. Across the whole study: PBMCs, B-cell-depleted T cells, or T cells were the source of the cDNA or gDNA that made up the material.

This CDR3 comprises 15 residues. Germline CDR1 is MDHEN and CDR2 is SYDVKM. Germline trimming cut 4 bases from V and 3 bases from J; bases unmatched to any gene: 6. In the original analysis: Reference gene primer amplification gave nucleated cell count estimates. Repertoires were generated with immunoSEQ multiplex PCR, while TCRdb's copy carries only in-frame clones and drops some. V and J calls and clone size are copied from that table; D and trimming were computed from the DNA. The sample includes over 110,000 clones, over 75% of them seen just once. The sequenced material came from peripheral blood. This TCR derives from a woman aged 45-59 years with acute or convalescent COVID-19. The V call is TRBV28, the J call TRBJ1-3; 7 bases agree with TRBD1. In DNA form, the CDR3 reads TGTGCCAGCAGTTCCTATCGACAGGGTGGAAACACCATATATTTT. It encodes CASSSYRQGGNTIYF.